A selection of T cell receptor beta chains follows, all from one sample in a study of blood T cell repertoires in COVID-19. Assay used: immunoSEQ multiplex PCR; TCRdb lists only in-frame clones, some missing. This sample has tens of thousands of clones, with about four fifths found just once. Sequenced material: peripheral blood. These receptors were collected from a man under 40 with COVID-19, enrolled during active disease. Both conserved end residues are part of each CDR3. The D gene is left open where the match is weak. The size of a clone is reported for some rows only, either as once, few or many, or as a class for expanded clones.

TGTGCCAGCAGTAACGACAGGGACGAGCAGTACTTC CASSNDRDEQYF TRBD1 TRBV28 NA TRBJ2-7
TGTGCCAGCTCAACCGGGGAAGGACGAAACATTCAGTACTTC CASSTGEGRNIQYF NA TRBV18 NA TRBJ2-4
TGTGCCAGCAGCCCGGCTAGCAGCTCCTACAATGAGCAGTTCTTC CASSPASSSYNEQFF NA TRBV11-3 NA TRBJ2-1
TGTGCCAGCAGCTTTCCGGACTCTCACTACGAGCAGTACTTC CASSFPDSHYEQYF NA TRBV5-4 NA TRBJ2-7
TGTGCCAGCAGCGTCCTTACTAGCGGCTCCTACAATGAGCAGTTCTTC CASSVLTSGSYNEQFF TRBD2 TRBV11-2 few TRBJ2-1
TGTGCCAGCAGTTTAACGACAGGGTCTAGCACAGATACGCAGTATTTT CASSLTTGSSTDTQYF TRBD1 TRBV28 NA TRBJ2-3
TGCGCCAGCAGCTTGGGGACAGGGCCTGAAAAACTGTTTTTT CASSLGTGPEKLFF TRBD1 TRBV5-1 NA TRBJ1-4
TGTGCCAGCAGCTTGGTAGGGGGGACAGGGTATGGCTATGGCTACACCTTC CASSLVGGTGYGYGYTF TRBD1 TRBV5-6 NA TRBJ1-2
TGTGCCTGGAGTGTAAAAGGAGGACAGGGGATCACTGAAGCTTTCTTT CAWSVKGGQGITEAFF TRBD1 TRBV30 NA TRBJ1-1
TGTGCCAGCAGCGTCCGGCGGGCAGGGGGGACCCAGTACTTC CASSVRRAGGTQYF TRBD1 TRBV11-3 NA TRBJ2-5